This T cell receptor (beta chain) comes out of a study of blood T cells in healthy people across ages. The table lists this clonotype with a count of one. A J-beta primer mix and a sample-barcoded 5' primer were used in a second PCR of about 6 to 12 cycles. MiXCR was run by TCRdb on the 5' RACE reads, yielding one entry per CDR3 protein. The sample consists of approximately 580,000 distinct CDR3 sequences, less than 25% of them appearing once. Individuals who donated were healthy Caucasians from Russia aged roughly 6 to 100. Trimming removed 0 bases at V and 2 bases at J, with 11 bases between. CDR1 and CDR2 (germline): LGHNA, YSLEER. The CDR3 extends over 16 amino acids. These records were also assigned to another study, of T cells of mothers and their children.

This sequence joins TRBV4-3 and TRBJ2-1, with a possible D match to TRBD1 (6 bases). This TCR was recovered from a boy aged 5-17 years in good health. Sequenced input: blood. CDR3 loop: CASSQETGAAYNEQFF. Written as DNA, the CDR3 is TGCGCCAGCAGCCAAGAGACAGGTGCTGCCTACAATGAGCAGTTCTTC.